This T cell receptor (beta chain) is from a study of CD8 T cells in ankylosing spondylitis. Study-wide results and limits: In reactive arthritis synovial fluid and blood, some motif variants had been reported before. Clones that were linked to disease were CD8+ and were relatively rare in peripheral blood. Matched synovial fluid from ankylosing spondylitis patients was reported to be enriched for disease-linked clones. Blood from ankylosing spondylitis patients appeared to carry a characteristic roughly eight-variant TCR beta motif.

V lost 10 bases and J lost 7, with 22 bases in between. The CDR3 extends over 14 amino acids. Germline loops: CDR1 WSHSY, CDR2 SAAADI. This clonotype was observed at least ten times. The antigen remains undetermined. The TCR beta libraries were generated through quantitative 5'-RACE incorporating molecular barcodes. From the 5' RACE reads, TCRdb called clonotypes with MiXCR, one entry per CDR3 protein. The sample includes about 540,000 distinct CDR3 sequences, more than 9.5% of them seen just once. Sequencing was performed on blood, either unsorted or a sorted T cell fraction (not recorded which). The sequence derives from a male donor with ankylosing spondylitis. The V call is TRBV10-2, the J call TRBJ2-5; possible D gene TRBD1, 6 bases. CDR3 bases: TGCGCCACAGGGGATAACAGTCTCTGGGGGACCCAGTACTTC. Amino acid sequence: CATGDNSLWGTQYF.